This TCR beta chain was identified during a study of blood T cells in healthy people across ages. This clonotype was detected only a few times. It was with a sample-barcoded 5' primer and a J-beta primer mix that a second PCR of roughly 7 to 11 cycles was run. TCRdb independently ran MiXCR on the 5' RACE reads; one entry per CDR3 protein. This sample has about 680,000 distinct CDR3 sequences, with roughly 50% found just once. The V and J ends lost 5 bases and 11 bases, in that order; junction bases with no gene match: 5. In germline, CDR1 is MDHEN, CDR2 SYDVKM. CDR3 length equals 11 residues. The chain employs TRBV28 and TRBJ2-5; 7 bases agree with TRBD2. Specimen: blood. The receptor was derived from a woman between 55 and 75 years old in good health. In DNA form, the CDR3 reads TGTGCCAGCAGTATCCTGGGGGGGCAGTACTTC. As protein: CASSILGGQYF.